This TCR beta chain emerged from a study of human T cells and chemical hapten exposure. Time point here: patch test 1, 2 weeks after DPC sensitization. The treatment was: therapeutic diphenylcyclopropenone sensitization with weekly scalp DPC. Trimming shortened V by 2 bases and J by 5 bases, and 6 bases separated the two germline ends. The germline gives CDR1 LGHNA, CDR2 YNFKEQ. This CDR3 contains 13 residues. This clonotype was counted between two and nine times. TCRdb fed the RACE reads into MiXCR, producing one record per CDR3 protein. This sample has 350,000 or so distinct CDR3 sequences, with about 7% found just once.

The sample here was whole blood, taken in connection with sensitization to the hapten diphenylcyclopropenone (DPC). The V and J genes are TRBV4-2 and TRBJ2-2; no definite D call. This receptor was obtained from a woman under 30 with alopecia areata. Some clones in this sample may be carry-over from other donors' samples. The CDR3 region has the DNA TGTGCCAGCAGCCAAACTTCAACCGGGGAGCTGTTTTTT. Translation gives CASSQTSTGELFF.